One sample yielded the 21 T cell receptor beta chains listed below, sequenced in a study of blood T cell repertoires in COVID-19. The data were produced by immunoSEQ multiplex PCR, yet TCRdb's version contains in-frame clones alone and is incomplete. The sample has 55,000 to 90,000 clones; more than 90% are singletons. Sequencing used peripheral blood. These receptor sequences come from a human donor with active COVID-19. The donor label of this sample is uncertain.

The J gene is TRBJ2-7, the V gene TRBV9; TRBD1 agrees at 7 bases. With V trimmed by 3 bases and J by 4 bases, 7 bases remained unmatched. Germline V lookup: CDR1 SGDLS, CDR2 YYNGEE. The CDR3 is 14 residues long. CDR3 region: CASSDRQGSYEQYF. The CDR3 DNA reads TGTGCCAGCAGCGATAGACAGGGCTCGTACGAGCAGTACTTC.

CDR3 nucleotide sequence: TGTGCCAGCAGCTCGTCCGGCGGAGTCACAGATACGCAGTATTTT. This sequence encodes CASSSSGGVTDTQYF. The rearrangement links TRBV9 to TRBJ2-3, with no clear D. Trimming took 4 bases from V and 2 from J, leaving 14 bases between them. The CDR3 length is 15 residues. Germline values: CDR1 SGDLS, CDR2 YYNGEE.

This clone has only one observation. The chain carries TRBV28 and TRBJ2-7, with 12 bases that match TRBD2. The J segment lost 7 bases and the V segment lost 10 bases, leaving 8 bases of the junction unmatched. Looked up from germline, CDR1 is MDHEN and CDR2 is SYDVKM. The CDR3 is made up of 13 amino acids. DNA of the CDR3: TGTGCCACATCACTAGCGGGAGGTGGAGAGCAGTACTTC. Residues: CATSLAGGGEQYF.

The rearrangement joins TRBV11-3 to TRBJ1-1; D is possibly TRBD1 (5 bases). CDR1 and CDR2 (germline): SGHNT, YENEEA. Trimming shortened V by 0 bases and J by 0 bases, and 5 bases separated the two germline ends. This CDR3 contains 14 residues. CDR3 in DNA: TGTGCCAGCAGCTTAGAGGACATGAACACTGAAGCTTTCTTT. Amino acid sequence: CASSLEDMNTEAFF.

Concerning this clone: At the DNA level, this CDR3 is encoded by other sequences in the same sample as well. V usage is TRBV4-3 and J usage is TRBJ2-1, with TRBD2 matching over 10 bases. The CDR3 has 15 residues. Per the germline V gene, CDR1 is LGHNA and CDR2 is YSLEER. V was pared by 2 bases and J by 4 bases, with 2 bases of the junction left unmatched. DNA for the CDR3: TGCGCCAGCAGCCAACCTAGCGGGGGTTACAATGAGCAGTTCTTC. Translation gives CASSQPSGGYNEQFF.

This chain joins TRBV7-8 and TRBJ2-1; no definite D call. Trimming removed 1 base at V and 0 bases at J, with 10 bases between. The CDR3 consists of 16 residues. Germline CDR1 is SGHVS and CDR2 is FQNEAQ. The CDR3 nucleotides read TGTGCCAGCAGCTTAGAATCAGTCAGCTCCTACAATGAGCAGTTCTTC. Translating gives CASSLESVSSYNEQFF.

This clone has a handful of counts. J is TRBJ2-1 and V is TRBV7-6; 12 bases are a match to TRBD2. With 2 bases clipped from V and 5 bases from J, the junction kept 4 bases outside the gene matches. The CDR3 is 16 amino acids. CDR1 and CDR2 (germline): SGHVS, FNYEAQ. The CDR3 coding sequence is TGTGCCAGCAGCTTACAAAGACTAGCGGGAGACAATGAGCAGTTCTTC. It is translated as CASSLQRLAGDNEQFF.

The chain joins TRBV3-1 (or the pseudogene TRBV3-2) to TRBJ2-7, with D possibly TRBD2 on 5 matching bases. CDR1 is LGHDT and CDR2 is YNNKEL in the germline V gene (reference sequence). Between the trimmed V and J ends, which lost 0 bases and 0 bases, there was a span of 9 bases. The CDR3 runs to 15 residues. As DNA, the CDR3 is TGTGCCAGCAGCCAAGACATTGGGAGCTCCTACGAGCAGTACTTC. Amino acids: CASSQDIGSSYEQYF.

The chain has TRBV18 and TRBJ1-1; D might be TRBD1 (5 bases). The CDR3 consists of 14 residues. The V end was cut by 0 bases, the J end by 8 bases, with 13 bases between. Germline CDR1 is KGHSH and CDR2 is LQKENI. CDR3 sequence: CASSPPVTAVEAFF. CDR3 nucleotide sequence: TGTGCCAGCTCACCACCCGTGACAGCCGTCGAAGCTTTCTTT.

This clone was detected once. The rearrangement links TRBV7-8 to TRBJ1-5, with 11 bases identical to TRBD1. Trimming took 2 bases from V and 7 from J; bases not matched to a gene: 4. The CDR3 sequence is 15 residues long. The germline V gene has CDR1 SGHVS and CDR2 FQNEAQ. CDR3 residues: CASSLHGTGGQPQHF. The CDR3 DNA reads as TGTGCCAGCAGCTTACATGGGACAGGGGGGCAGCCCCAGCATTTT.

This clone was detected once. This chain joins TRBV6-5 and TRBJ1-1; perhaps TRBD1 as D (6 bases). Germline CDR1 and CDR2: MNHEY and SVGAGI. Trimming stripped 7 bases from V and 1 base from J, with 16 bases between. The CDR3 is 15 residues long. The chain's CDR3 is CASTFTLQGNTEAFF. For the CDR3, the DNA is TGTGCCAGCACCTTTACGCTACAGGGGAACACTGAAGCTTTCTTT.

The chain combines TRBV18 with TRBJ2-2; possible D gene TRBD2, 6 bases. V gave up 0 bases and J gave up 4 bases, with 12 bases separating them. The germline gives CDR1 KGHSH, CDR2 LQKENI. The CDR3 extends over 16 amino acids. CDR3 sequence reads: CASSPPGGRSTGELFF. In DNA, the CDR3 is TGTGCCAGCTCACCACCGGGGGGTCGGAGCACCGGGGAGCTGTTTTTT. The full variable domain, in which reference TRBV18 and TRBJ2-2 provide the parts outside the CDR3, is NAGVMQNPRHLVRRRGQEARLRCSPMKGHSHVYWYRQLPEEGLKFMVYLQKENIIDESGMPKERFSAEFPKEGPSILRIQQVVRGDSAAYFCASSPPGGRSTGELFFGEGSRLTVL.

V and J are TRBV7-2 and TRBJ2-5; D gene ambiguous. CDR3 length: 14 amino acids. The V end lost 5 bases, the J end lost 2 bases, and 12 bases lay between the germline ends. Germline V gene sequence: CDR1 SGHTA, CDR2 FQGNSA. CDR3 bases: TGTGCCAGCAGCCCTCCTACCTCACAAGAGACCCAGTACTTC. This sequence encodes CASSPPTSQETQYF.

The chain has TRBV30 and TRBJ2-3; 12 bases are shared with TRBD2. CDR1 GTSNPN and CDR2 SVGIG come from the germline V gene (reference sequence). J gave up 2 bases and V 4 bases, and 10 bases lay outside the gene matches. The length of the CDR3 is 17 residues. CDR3 loop: CAWNLAGGPRNTDTQYF. The CDR3 bases are TGTGCCTGGAACCTAGCGGGAGGGCCTAGGAACACAGATACGCAGTATTTT.

The chain joins TRBV6-5 to TRBJ1-5; D remains unclear. Deletions cut 3 bases from V and 7 bases from J, with 13 bases between. The CDR3 has 14 amino acids. Germline lookup yields CDR1 MNHEY and CDR2 SVGAGI. The CDR3 protein is CASSYTEGGQPQHF. CDR3 nucleotide sequence: TGTGCCAGCAGTTATACGGAGGGTGGCCAGCCCCAGCATTTT.

The chain combines TRBV6-2 or TRBV6-3 with TRBJ1-5; D not resolved. The germline V and J ends were trimmed by 2 bases and 3 bases, with 11 bases remaining between them. Germline assignment: CDR1 MNHEY and CDR2 SVGEGT. The CDR3 covers 15 residues. The CDR3 region has the DNA TGTGCCAGCAGTTACGGCACAGTTACCAATCAGCCCCAGCATTTT. It encodes CASSYGTVTNQPQHF.

The chain carries TRBV28 and TRBJ2-1, with TRBD2 identical over 10 bases. The CDR3 extends over 19 amino acids. Trimming took 7 bases from V and 0 from J; bases not matched to a gene: 15. Looked up from germline, CDR1 is MDHEN and CDR2 is SYDVKM. The CDR3: CASTEASGSSGSSYNEQFF. The CDR3 DNA is TGTGCCAGCACCGAGGCTAGCGGGAGCTCCGGCTCCTCCTACAATGAGCAGTTCTTC.

The chain joins TRBV7-2 to TRBJ2-7, with 12 bases aligning to TRBD2. Trimming removed 4 bases from V and 4 bases from J; junction bases left unmatched: 5. CDR3 size: 15 residues. In germline, CDR1 is SGHTA, CDR2 FQGNSA. The CDR3 coding sequence is TGTGCCAGCAGCTCGACTAGCGGGGGACCATACGAGCAGTACTTC. Its translation is CASSSTSGGPYEQYF.

The V gene is TRBV5-1, the J gene TRBJ2-1, with 7 bases lining up with TRBD2. CDR1 is SGHRS, CDR2 YFSETQ, per germline. CDR3 size: 16 residues. Trimming took 4 bases from V and 7 from J; bases not matched to a gene: 14. DNA of the CDR3: TGCGCCAGCAGCGGCCCCGGGCGGGAGCATAGGAATGAGCAGTTCTTC. It encodes CASSGPGREHRNEQFF.

The CDR3 coding sequence is TGTGCCAGCAGTGCGGGACAGGGCAATCAGCCCCAGCATTTT. This sequence encodes CASSAGQGNQPQHF. The V call is TRBV28, the J call TRBJ1-5, with 8 bases identical to TRBD1. The V and J ends lost 5 bases and 2 bases, in that order; junction bases with no gene match: 2. Germline V gives CDR1 MDHEN, CDR2 SYDVKM. The CDR3 consists of 14 residues. Variable domain in full (rest from reference TRBV28 and TRBJ1-5): DVKVTQSSRYLVKRTGEKVFLECVQDMDHENMFWYRQDPGLGLRLIYFSYDVKMKEKGDIPEGYSVSREKKERFSLILESASTNQTSMYLCASSAGQGNQPQHFGDGTRLSIL.

The chain recombines TRBV6-2 or TRBV6-3 with TRBJ2-7; 11 bases are shared with TRBD2. Germline V gives CDR1 MNHEY, CDR2 SVGEGT. This CDR3 has 14 residues. Losses at the gene ends were 4 bases for V and 5 bases for J; bases not matched to a gene: 4. The CDR3 sequence: CASSSTSGSNEQYF. CDR3 nucleotide sequence: TGTGCCAGCAGTTCCACTAGCGGGAGCAACGAGCAGTACTTC.